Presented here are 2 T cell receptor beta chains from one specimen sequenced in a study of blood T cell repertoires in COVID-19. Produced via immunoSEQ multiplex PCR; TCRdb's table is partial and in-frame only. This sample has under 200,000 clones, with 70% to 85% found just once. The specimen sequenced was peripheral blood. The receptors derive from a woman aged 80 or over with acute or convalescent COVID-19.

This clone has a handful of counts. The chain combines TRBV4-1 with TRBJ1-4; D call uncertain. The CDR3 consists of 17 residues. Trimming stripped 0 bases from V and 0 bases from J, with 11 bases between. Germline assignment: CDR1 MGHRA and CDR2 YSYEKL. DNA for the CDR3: TGCGCCAGCAGCCAAGATAGAAGATCCTCAACTAATGAAAAACTGTTTTTT. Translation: CASSQDRRSSTNEKLFF.

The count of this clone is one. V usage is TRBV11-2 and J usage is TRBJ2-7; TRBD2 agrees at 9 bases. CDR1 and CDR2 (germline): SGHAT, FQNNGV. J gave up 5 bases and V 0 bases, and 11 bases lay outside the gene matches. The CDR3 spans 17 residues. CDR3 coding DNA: TGTGCCAGCAGCTTAGATTTTTTGCGGGAGGGCCGTCACGAGCAGTACTTC. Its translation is CASSLDFLREGRHEQYF.